This T cell receptor (beta chain) was sequenced during a study of control samples from healthy donors and cancer patients. V lost 5 bases to trimming and J lost 1 base; unmatched junction nucleotides: 7. This CDR3 region has 18 residues. Germline lookup yields CDR1 SGHAT and CDR2 FQNNGV. Clones were read by immunoSEQ multiplex PCR, and TCRdb kept only the in-frame ones, dropping some. This table holds 85,000 to 95,000 clones, 88% found once. The sample comprised blood. This receptor was taken from a woman aged 70-85 years in good health. V usage is TRBV11-2 and J usage is TRBJ2-2, with 13 bases that match TRBD2. CDR3 in amino acids: CASSRTSGRSGNTGELFF. The CDR3 bases are TGTGCCAGCAGCCGGACTAGCGGGAGAAGTGGGAACACCGGGGAGCTGTTTTTT.